Described below is a single TCR beta chain sequence and its context. Its antigen remains unknown. One entry per CDR3 protein results from TCRdb running MiXCR on the 5' RACE reads. The sample gives more than 150,000 distinct CDR3 sequences, around 18% of which show up once; roughly 3.9% is in the top ten. Germline lookup yields CDR1 LGHDT and CDR2 YNNKEL (reference sequence). This CDR3 is built from 12 residues. V was clipped by 1 base and J by 4 bases, with 2 bases between them. The data originate from a study of T-cell memory formation after mild COVID-19. Findings of the study overall: SARS-CoV-2 specificity was not confirmed for second-wave clones peaking on day 37.

The sequenced sample was PBMCs or a T cell subset sorted from them (not recorded which). The source is a man younger than 35 who had mild COVID-19 (a few samples of this study predate the infection). Cell type and time point are not known. J is TRBJ2-1 and V is TRBV3-1; D call uncertain. The chain's CDR3 is CASSQVYNEQFF. CDR3 DNA sequence: TGTGCCAGCAGCCAAGTGTACAATGAGCAGTTCTTC.